This entry lists 29 T cell receptor beta chains sequenced from one sample in a study of shared clonotypes between healthy human individuals. The method was immunoSEQ multiplex PCR; TCRdb's version includes in-frame clones alone and lacks a portion of them. The table includes hundreds of thousands of clones, about 74% detected once. The sample consisted of memory CD4+ T cells sorted from blood. Subset noted: CD45RA-negative fraction. The origin of the receptors is a woman aged 25-40 years in good health.

The chain has TRBV5-1 and TRBJ2-7, with 14 bases matching TRBD2. The germline V gene has CDR1 SGHRS and CDR2 YFSETQ. This CDR3 is built from 16 residues. Trimming cost V 3 bases and J 2 bases; bases outside gene matches: 4. For the CDR3, the DNA is TGCGCCAGCAGCTATGGGACTAGCGGGAGTGCCTACGAGCAGTACTTC. It codes for CASSYGTSGSAYEQYF.

This rearrangement joins TRBV19 to TRBJ2-1, with 7 bases fitting TRBD2. Germline V gene data show CDR1 as LNHDA and CDR2 as SQIVND (reference sequence). The CDR3 is 17 residues long. Unmatched junction bases numbered 10, after V lost 5 bases and J lost 0 bases. The CDR3 sequence: CASSSRDYFTSYNEQFF. For the CDR3, the DNA is TGTGCCAGTAGTTCCCGGGACTACTTCACCTCCTACAATGAGCAGTTCTTC. Using reference TRBV19 and TRBJ2-1 for the parts outside the CDR3, the full variable domain is DGGITQSPKYLFRKEGQNVTLSCEQNLNHDAMYWYRQDPGQGLRLIYYSQIVNDFQKGDIAEGYSVSREKKESFPLTVTSAQKNPTAFYLCASSSRDYFTSYNEQFFGPGTRLTVL.

The J gene is TRBJ2-7, the V gene TRBV19; 9 bases fit TRBD2. V was clipped by 3 bases and J by 3 bases; unmatched bases: 3. CDR1 LNHDA and CDR2 SQIVND come from the germline V gene (reference sequence). The CDR3 extends over 14 amino acids. As DNA, the CDR3 is TGTGCCAGTAGTATTTCTAGCGGGAACTACGAGCAGTACTTC. Its protein product is CASSISSGNYEQYF.

J is TRBJ2-5 and V is TRBV28; perhaps TRBD2 as D (5 bases). Germline CDR1 is MDHEN and CDR2 is SYDVKM. There are 14 residues in the CDR3. V dropped 10 bases and J dropped 5 bases, with 20 bases sitting between them. CDR3 bases: TGTGCCACCAGGCGGGTTTGGGATCGGGAGACCCAGTACTTC. It yields the protein CATRRVWDRETQYF. Full variable domain (outside the CDR3, taken from reference TRBV28 and TRBJ2-5): DVKVTQSSRYLVKRTGEKVFLECVQDMDHENMFWYRQDPGLGLRLIYFSYDVKMKEKGDIPEGYSVSREKKERFSLILESASTNQTSMYLCATRRVWDRETQYFGPGTRLLVL.

This chain uses TRBV21-1 with TRBJ2-1; the D call in the table, TRBD2, was not verified against the DNA. TRBV21-1 is a recognized pseudogene. The CDR3 is 16 residues long. CDR3 sequence (DNA): TGTGCCAGCAGCAAAGAGGCCGGGAGGTTCTACAATGAGCAGTTCTTC. This translates into CASSKEAGRFYNEQFF.

DNA of the CDR3: TGTGCCAGCAGCTCCCCAGCGACTAGCGGGATAGGTGAGCAGTTCTTC. Protein: CASSSPATSGIGEQFF. This chain links TRBV7-8 with TRBJ2-1; the match to TRBD2 covers 11 bases. V shed 4 bases, J shed 9 bases, and the junction held 11 bases outside the gene matches. This CDR3 contains 16 residues. Germline lookup yields CDR1 SGHVS and CDR2 FQNEAQ. Full variable domain (missing parts from reference TRBV7-8 and TRBJ2-1): GAGVSQSPRYKVAKRGQDVALRCDPISGHVSLFWYQQALGQGPEFLTYFQNEAQLDKSGLPSDRFFAERPEGSVSTLKIQRTQQEDSAVYLCASSSPATSGIGEQFFGPGTRLTVL.

The chain employs TRBV6-1 and TRBJ2-5; D remains ambiguous. Germline CDR1 MNHNS, CDR2 SASEGT. The CDR3 is 13 residues long. Between the trimmed V and J ends, which lost 9 bases and 5 bases, there was a span of 16 bases. The DNA for the CDR3 is TGTGCCAGTTCACCGGACCCCCGGGAGACCCAGTACTTC. As protein: CASSPDPRETQYF.

The chain is built from TRBV6-1 and TRBJ2-1; D remains ambiguous. The CDR3 has 14 amino acids. The germline V gene encodes CDR1 MNHNS and CDR2 SASEGT. V was cut by 6 bases and J by 6 bases, with 15 bases left in between. CDR3 DNA: TGTGCCAGCAGCCTAAATATAGACGTCAATGAGCAGTTCTTC. Its translation is CASSLNIDVNEQFF.

The V gene is TRBV30, the J gene TRBJ1-2; TRBD1 matches at 8 bases. The V gene's germline CDR1 is GTSNPN and CDR2 SVGIG (reference sequence). V gave up 3 bases and J gave up 7 bases; unmatched junction bases: 10. The CDR3 is 14 residues long. The CDR3 coding sequence is TGTGCCTGGAGACGCCCCCAGGGGGCCGGTGGCTACACCTTC. Translating gives CAWRRPQGAGGYTF. Supplemented by reference TRBV30 and TRBJ1-2, the full variable domain reads SQTIHQWPATLVQPVGSPLSLECTVEGTSNPNLYWYRQAAGRGLQLLFYSVGIGQISSEVPQNLSASRPQDRQFILSSKKLLLSDSGFYLCAWRRPQGAGGYTFGSGTRLTVV.

This clone was counted at least ten times. The same CDR3 also results from other DNA sequences found in this sample. The V gene is TRBV5-4, the J gene TRBJ1-1; D is ambiguous. Trimming removed 2 bases at V and 1 base at J, with 6 bases between. The CDR3 covers 13 residues. Germline values: CDR1 SGHNT, CDR2 YYREEE (reference sequence). The CDR3 loop is CASSFGRNTEAFF. The CDR3 region has the DNA TGTGCCAGCAGCTTCGGCAGGAACACTGAAGCTTTCTTT.

This clone was observed once. The chain joins TRBV18 to TRBJ1-1; D perhaps matches TRBD1 (5 bases). V was trimmed by 1 base and J by 6 bases, leaving 18 bases between them. The CDR3 covers 16 residues. Germline loops: CDR1 KGHSH, CDR2 LQKENI. The CDR3 spells CASSPQMGEGIAEAFF. As DNA, the CDR3 is TGTGCCAGCTCACCACAGATGGGGGAAGGAATCGCTGAAGCTTTCTTT.

This chain connects TRBV6-5 to TRBJ1-4; D possibly corresponds to TRBD1 (6 bases). Per the germline V gene, CDR1 is MNHEY and CDR2 is SVGAGI. The V end was cut by 6 bases, the J end by 10 bases, with 12 bases between. This CDR3 has 12 amino acids. The DNA of the CDR3 is TGTGCCAGCAGGACAGGAGGACGAAAACTGTTTTTT. Protein: CASRTGGRKLFF.

V and J are TRBV6-5 and TRBJ1-2; D unclear. CDR3 length equals 13 residues. Trimming stripped 4 bases from V and 4 bases from J, with 10 bases between. Germline CDR1 MNHEY, CDR2 SVGAGI. CDR3: CASSSYSIYGYTF. The CDR3 nucleotides read TGTGCCAGCAGTTCGTACAGCATCTATGGCTACACCTTC.

The J gene is TRBJ2-1, the V gene TRBV4-1; 12 nucleotides align to TRBD2. The CDR3 loop spans 18 amino acids. Per germline, CDR1 MGHRA and CDR2 YSYEKL. After removal of 4 bases from V and 6 bases from J, the junction contained 13 bases not matched to a gene. CDR3 amino acids: CASSPLGRRLAGANEQFF. CDR3 DNA sequence: TGCGCCAGCAGCCCTCTGGGAAGACGACTAGCGGGAGCCAATGAGCAGTTCTTC.

The chain employs TRBV2 and TRBJ2-1; 11 positions match TRBD2. V was clipped by 6 bases and J by 4 bases; unmatched bases: 5. CDR3 length: 15 residues. Germline CDR1 reads SNHLY; CDR2 reads FYNNEI. CDR3 DNA sequence: TGTGCCAGCAGAGGACTAGCGGGCCGTTACAATGAGCAGTTCTTC. This gives the protein CASRGLAGRYNEQFF.

The CDR3 DNA follows: TGTGCCAGCAGCTTAGGGATCAGGATCGAGACCCAGTACTTC. Amino acid sequence: CASSLGIRIETQYF. The chain employs TRBV7-9 and TRBJ2-5, with D unresolved. Trimming shortened V by 1 base and J by 5 bases, and 11 bases separated the two germline ends. The CDR3 has 14 amino acids. The germline gives CDR1 SEHNR, CDR2 FQNEAQ (reference sequence).

This chain links TRBV5-1 with TRBJ2-2; TRBD1 matches 7 bases. Trimming at V came to 4 bases and at J to 1 base, leaving 4 bases not matched to a gene. Germline CDR1 reads SGHRS; CDR2 reads YFSETQ. CDR3 length: 15 amino acids. The CDR3 DNA follows: TGCGCCAGCAGCCAGGGACAGAGGAACACCGGGGAGCTGTTTTTT. Protein product: CASSQGQRNTGELFF.

The rearrangement uses TRBV4-1 and TRBJ2-2; 7 bases line up with TRBD2. Looked up from germline, CDR1 is MGHRA and CDR2 is YSYEKL. The CDR3 loop spans 18 amino acids. The V gene end was trimmed by 4 bases and the J gene end by 5 bases; junction bases not matched to a gene: 16. This chain's CDR3 is CASSLGSTSRILTGELFF. DNA of the CDR3: TGCGCCAGCAGCCTCGGGTCGACTAGCAGGATTCTTACCGGGGAGCTGTTTTTT.

Points on this clone: The sample carries other DNA sequences with the same CDR3. The CDR3 here is CASSGRVNTEAFF. The CDR3 nucleotides are TGCGCCAGCAGCGGGAGGGTGAACACTGAAGCTTTCTTT. The chain employs TRBV5-1 and TRBJ1-1; D ambiguous. V was clipped by 4 bases and J by 0 bases, with 7 bases between them. The V gene's germline CDR1 is SGHRS and CDR2 YFSETQ. CDR3 length: 13 amino acids.

This clone was seen only once. The chain employs TRBV28 and TRBJ2-1; 12 bases are shared with TRBD2. The CDR3 runs to 16 residues. Trimming removed 6 bases from V and 8 bases from J; junction bases left unmatched: 11. From germline, CDR1 is MDHEN and CDR2 SYDVKM. CDR3 amino acids: CASREPLAGGFDEQFF. Here the CDR3 DNA reads TGTGCCAGCAGAGAACCGCTAGCGGGAGGGTTCGATGAGCAGTTCTTC.

V gene TRBV21-1 combines with J gene TRBJ1-5; the D segment call TRBD1 is taken from the table without a DNA check. TRBV21-1 is annotated as a pseudogene. This CDR3 is 18 amino acids long. As DNA, the CDR3 is TGTGCCAGCAGCAGGACAGGGGGACCCATTTATAGCAATCAGCCCCAGCATTTT. Translating gives CASSRTGGPIYSNQPQHF.

This chain links TRBV20-1 with TRBJ2-7, with D unresolved. V shed 7 bases and J shed 2 bases, with 9 bases lying between them. Looked up from germline, CDR1 is DFQATT and CDR2 is SNEGSKA (reference sequence). The CDR3 covers 11 residues. The CDR3 nucleotides read TGCAGTGTCGACACGACCTACGAGCAGTACTTC. The encoded protein is CSVDTTYEQYF.

The V gene is TRBV5-1, the J gene TRBJ2-2; D not certain. Per the germline V gene, CDR1 is SGHRS and CDR2 is YFSETQ. V lost 0 bases to trimming and J lost 0 bases, with 6 bases between them. This CDR3 spans 15 amino acids. As DNA, the CDR3 is TGCGCCAGCAGCTTGGATGGGCCGAACACCGGGGAGCTGTTTTTT. It yields the protein CASSLDGPNTGELFF.

J is TRBJ2-1 and V is TRBV6-5, with unresolved D. The CDR3 covers 14 residues. Germline CDR1 and CDR2: MNHEY and SVGAGI. V was clipped by 6 bases and J by 2 bases, with 11 bases between them. Here the CDR3 DNA reads TGTGCCAGCAGCCCGGCAGGTCCCTACAATGAGCAGTTCTTC. Its protein is CASSPAGPYNEQFF.

The genes are TRBV5-1 and TRBJ2-1; D perhaps matches TRBD1 (5 bases). From germline, CDR1 is SGHRS and CDR2 YFSETQ. The germline V and J ends were trimmed by 4 bases and 0 bases, with 8 bases remaining between them. The CDR3 sequence is 14 residues long. In DNA form, the CDR3 reads TGCGCCAGCAGCGGGGCCTCCTCCTACAATGAGCAGTTCTTC. Translating gives CASSGASSYNEQFF.

J is TRBJ1-1 and V is TRBV5-4; TRBD1 aligns across 9 bases. The CDR3 contains 17 residues. Germline values: CDR1 SGHNT, CDR2 YYREEE (reference sequence). Losses at the gene ends were 1 base for V and 4 bases for J; bases not matched to a gene: 11. The CDR3 sequence is CASSLITGGDLTTEAFF. DNA for the CDR3: TGTGCCAGCAGCTTGATTACAGGGGGCGATCTGACCACTGAAGCTTTCTTT.

CDR3 protein: CASSKASGSPFETQYF. In DNA form, the CDR3 reads TGTGCCAGCAGCAAAGCTAGCGGGAGTCCATTCGAGACCCAGTACTTC. The rearrangement links TRBV21-1 to TRBJ2-5; TRBD2, the table's D call, lacks a check against the DNA. TRBV21-1 is a known pseudogene. This CDR3 is built from 16 residues.

The gene calls are TRBV20-1 and TRBJ2-1; D unresolved. CDR1 is DFQATT, CDR2 SNEGSKA, per germline (reference sequence). There are 10 residues in the CDR3. V lost 4 bases and J 8 bases, leaving 6 bases between the germline ends. The CDR3 DNA sequence: TGCAGTGCTATCTGGGATGAGCAGTTCTTC. Residues: CSAIWDEQFF.

The sample holds a few counts of this clone. This rearrangement joins TRBV10-3 to TRBJ2-6, with 8 bases lining up with TRBD1. This CDR3 contains 15 residues. J was trimmed by 0 bases and V by 10 bases; bases with no gene match: 5. The germline V gene has CDR1 ENHRY and CDR2 SYGVKD. CDR3 sequence: CATGTGASGANVLTF. CDR3 DNA sequence: TGTGCCACGGGGACAGGAGCCTCTGGGGCCAACGTCCTGACTTTC.